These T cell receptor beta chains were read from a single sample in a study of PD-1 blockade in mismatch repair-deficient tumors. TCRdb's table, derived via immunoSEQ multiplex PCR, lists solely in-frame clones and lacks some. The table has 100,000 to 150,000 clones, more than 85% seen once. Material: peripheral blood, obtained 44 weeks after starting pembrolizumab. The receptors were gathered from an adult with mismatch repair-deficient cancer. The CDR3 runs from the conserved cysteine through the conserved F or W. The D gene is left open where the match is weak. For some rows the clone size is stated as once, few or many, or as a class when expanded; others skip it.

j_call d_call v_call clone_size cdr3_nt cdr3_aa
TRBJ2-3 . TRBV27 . TGTGCCAGCAGTTTCTCGGTATCGTCAGATACGCAGTATTTT CASSFSVSSDTQYF
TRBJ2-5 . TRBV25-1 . TGTGCCAGCAGTGAATGGCACAGGCCGGGGGAATACCAAGAGACCCAGTACTTC CASSEWHRPGEYQETQYF
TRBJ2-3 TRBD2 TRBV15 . TGTGCCACCAGCAGATATCTAGGGACTAGCGGGAGGGCCGTCACAGATACGCAGTATTTT CATSRYLGTSGRAVTDTQYF
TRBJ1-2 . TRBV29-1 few TGCAGCGTCCCGGGAGGGGCAAGGGGCTACTATGGCTACACCTTC CSVPGGARGYYGYTF
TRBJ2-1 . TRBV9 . TGTGCCAGCAGCCCCGTGGGGGGGGCTTACAATGAGCAGTTCTTC CASSPVGGAYNEQFF
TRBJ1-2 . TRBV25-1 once TGTGCCAGCAGTGAACTTGATCCATCAGGGGTTAATGGCTACACCTTC CASSELDPSGVNGYTF
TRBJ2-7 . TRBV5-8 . TGTGCCAGCAGCTTGTCCCCCATGAGGTCTAGGCCCTACGAGCAGTACTTC CASSLSPMRSRPYEQYF
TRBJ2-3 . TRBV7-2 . TGTGCCAGCAGCTTAGAGCAGGGGAACACAGATACGCAGTATTTT CASSLEQGNTDTQYF
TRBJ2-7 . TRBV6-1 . TGTGCCAGCAGCCCCGCAGGGGTGAACTACGAGCAGTACTTC CASSPAGVNYEQYF
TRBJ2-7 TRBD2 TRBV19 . TGTGCCAGTAGTGTCACAGTAGCGGGAGAGGTGTACGAGCAGTACTTC CASSVTVAGEVYEQYF
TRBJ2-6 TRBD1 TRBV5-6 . TGTGCCAGCAGCTCCCCCACTACAGGGGTGGGGGCCAACGTCCTGACTTTC CASSSPTTGVGANVLTF
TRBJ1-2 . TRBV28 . TGTGCCAGCAGTTTAGGCGTGGGGCGGGCAGGGGATAACTATGGCTACACCTTC CASSLGVGRAGDNYGYTF
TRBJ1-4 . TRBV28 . TGTGCCAGCAGTTCACAGGGAGGGAGCGAAAAACTGTTTTTT CASSSQGGSEKLFF
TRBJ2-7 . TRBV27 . TGTGCCAGCAGACCCGGGCTCAGCTCCTACGAGCAGTACTTC CASRPGLSSYEQYF
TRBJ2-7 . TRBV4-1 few TGCGCCAGCAGCGAATCCCAGGGATTAGACTACGAGCAGTACTTC CASSESQGLDYEQYF
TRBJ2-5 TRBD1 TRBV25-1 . TGTGCCAGCAGTGATCCGGGACAGGGGGCCGGGGAGACCCAGTACTTC CASSDPGQGAGETQYF
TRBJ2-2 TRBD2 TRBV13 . TGTGCCAGCAGCCCAACTACTAGCGGGAGGGCCGGGGAGCTGTTTTTT CASSPTTSGRAGELFF
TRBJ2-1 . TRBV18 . TGTGCCAGCTCACTTGGAGTTCCCGCCGGGTACAATGAGCAGTTCTTC CASSLGVPAGYNEQFF
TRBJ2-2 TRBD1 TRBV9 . TGTGCCAGCAGCGTAGCTGTGGACAGGCCAAACACCGGGGAGCTGTTTTTT CASSVAVDRPNTGELFF
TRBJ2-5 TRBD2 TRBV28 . TGTGCCAGCAGAATACTGGGACTAGCGGGGGAAGAGACCCAGTACTTC CASRILGLAGEETQYF
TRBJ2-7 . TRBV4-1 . TGCGCCAGCAGCCAAGATCGCGGAACGGGTTACGAGCAGTACTTC CASSQDRGTGYEQYF
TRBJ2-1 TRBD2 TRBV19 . TGTGCCAGTAAAAGTCCCTGGTCTAGCGGAGCCAATGAGCAGTTCTTC CASKSPWSSGANEQFF
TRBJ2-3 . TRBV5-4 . TGTGCCAGCAGCTTGGGGGCTAGCACAGATACGCAGTATTTT CASSLGASTDTQYF
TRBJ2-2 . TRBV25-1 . TGTGCCAGCAATCAGCAGGGCCAGAACACCGGGGAGCTGTTTTTT CASNQQGQNTGELFF
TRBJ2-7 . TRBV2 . TGTGCCAGCAGCTTACGGGAAAGCCCTCGGTCCTACGAGCAGTACTTC CASSLRESPRSYEQYF
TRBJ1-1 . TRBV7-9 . TGTGCCAGCTACAGAGGGGGGATTGTGAACACTGAAGCTTTCTTT CASYRGGIVNTEAFF
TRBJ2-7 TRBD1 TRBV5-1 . TGCGCCAGCAGCTTGGCTCAGGGGGCAACCTACGAGCAGTACTTC CASSLAQGATYEQYF
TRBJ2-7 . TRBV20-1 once TGCAGTGCAACTACAGGGTACGAGCAGTACTTC CSATTGYEQYF
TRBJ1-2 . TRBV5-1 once TGCGCCAGCAGCTTAGGAGGATCAAACTATGGCTACACCTTC CASSLGGSNYGYTF
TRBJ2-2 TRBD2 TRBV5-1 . TGCGCCAGCAGCTTGGTTCGGCTAGCGGACACCGGGGAGCTGTTTTTT CASSLVRLADTGELFF